These 9 T cell receptor beta chains were sequenced from one sample in a study of early T cells in non-severe SARS-CoV-2 infection. TCRdb ran MiXCR on the 5' RACE reads and lists one entry per CDR3 protein. The repertoire consists of fewer than 55,000 distinct CDR3 sequences, with around 9.1% occurring once and the leading ten covering roughly 4%. Material for sequencing was whole blood. These receptors were obtained from an adult who was a healthcare worker with PCR-confirmed SARS-CoV-2 infection or an uninfected control (not recorded which).

The chain combines TRBV7-3 with TRBJ2-5, with D uncertain. V was shortened by 5 bases and J by 4 bases, with 17 bases between the two germline ends. The CDR3 is made up of 15 amino acids. Germline V lookup: CDR1 SGHTA, CDR2 FQGTGA. CDR3 region: CASSPSGSNSETQYF. The CDR3 nucleotides read TGTGCCAGCAGCCCCTCGGGCTCTAACTCAGAGACCCAGTACTTC. Combining the CDR3 with reference TRBV7-3 and TRBJ2-5 gives the whole variable domain GAGVSQTPSNKVTEKGKYVELRCDPISGHTALYWYRQSLGQGPEFLIYFQGTGAADDSGLPNDRFFAVRPEGSVSTLKIQRTERGDSAVYLCASSPSGSNSETQYFGPGTRLLVL.

The genes are TRBV11-2 and TRBJ1-3; D remains unclear. The germline V gene encodes CDR1 SGHAT and CDR2 FQNNGV. The V gene lost 5 bases and the J gene lost 4 bases, with 18 bases spanning the gap. CDR3 size: 16 residues. This chain's CDR3 is CASSQTGTLTGNTIYF. CDR3 sequence (DNA): TGTGCCAGCAGCCAGACGGGAACTCTCACCGGAAACACCATATATTTT.

The rearrangement links TRBV20-1 to TRBJ2-1, with D possibly matching TRBD2 (5 bases). This CDR3 spans 10 amino acids. CDR1 is DFQATT, CDR2 SNEGSKA, per germline (reference sequence). With 6 bases removed from V and 5 bases from J, the gap between germline ends came to 5 bases. CDR3 sequence reads: CSAEDNEQFF. The CDR3 nucleotides read TGCAGTGCGGAGGACAATGAGCAGTTCTTC.

In its sample, this clonotype was seen many times. J is TRBJ2-3 and V is TRBV7-2, with 9 bases that match TRBD2. Germline V gene lookup returns CDR1 SGHTA and CDR2 FQGNSA. V lost 4 bases and J lost 2; bases outside the gene matches: 4. This CDR3 spans 15 amino acids. For the CDR3, the DNA is TGTGCCAGCAGCTGGCGGGGGGGCCACACAGATACGCAGTATTTT. As protein: CASSWRGGHTDTQYF.

This clonotype turned up a few times. The chain recombines TRBV3-1 with TRBJ2-3; D tentatively fits TRBD1 or TRBD2 (5 bases each). The CDR3 is made up of 13 amino acids. In germline, CDR1 is LGHDT, CDR2 YNNKEL (reference sequence). With 4 bases removed from V and 0 bases from J, the gap between germline ends came to 5 bases. CDR3 sequence (DNA): TGTGCCAGCAGCCGGGGGAGCACAGATACGCAGTATTTT. Translated, it gives CASSRGSTDTQYF.

This clonotype has ten or more counts. V usage is TRBV12-3 or TRBV12-4 and J usage is TRBJ2-7; a possible D gene is TRBD1 (5 bases). V dropped 3 bases and J dropped 3 bases, with 9 bases sitting between them. The CDR3 length is 13 residues. Written as DNA, the CDR3 is TGTGCCAGCAGTTTGGGGCCGAACTACGAGCAGTACTTC. Amino acid sequence: CASSLGPNYEQYF.

This clonotype was recorded many times. This sequence joins TRBV20-1 and TRBJ1-1; no clear D. The CDR3 is made up of 14 amino acids. V lost 5 bases and J lost 1, with 14 bases in between. Germline lookup yields CDR1 DFQATT and CDR2 SNEGSKA (reference sequence). The CDR3 nucleotides are TGCAGTGCTTCCCCAGGCACTTCGAACACTGAAGCTTTCTTT. Translated, it gives CSASPGTSNTEAFF.

The chain carries TRBV6-5 and TRBJ2-1; TRBD2 matches 10 bases. The J segment lost 5 bases and the V segment lost 4 bases, leaving 5 bases of the junction unmatched. The CDR3 has 15 amino acids. Germline assignment: CDR1 MNHEY and CDR2 SVGAGI. CDR3 DNA sequence: TGTGCCAGCAGTTTAGCGGGAGGCGAGAACAATGAGCAGTTCTTC. Encoded protein: CASSLAGGENNEQFF.

This clonotype was detected ten times or more. The chain links TRBV5-6 to TRBJ2-1; D assignment may be TRBD1 or TRBD2 (6 bases each). Germline V gene data show CDR1 as SGHDT and CDR2 as YYEEEE. The CDR3 contains 16 residues. Deletions cut 0 bases from V and 2 bases from J, with 12 bases between. The CDR3 DNA follows: TGTGCCAGCAGCTTGGACTGGGGGGACACCTACAATGAGCAGTTCTTC. Translated, it gives CASSLDWGDTYNEQFF.